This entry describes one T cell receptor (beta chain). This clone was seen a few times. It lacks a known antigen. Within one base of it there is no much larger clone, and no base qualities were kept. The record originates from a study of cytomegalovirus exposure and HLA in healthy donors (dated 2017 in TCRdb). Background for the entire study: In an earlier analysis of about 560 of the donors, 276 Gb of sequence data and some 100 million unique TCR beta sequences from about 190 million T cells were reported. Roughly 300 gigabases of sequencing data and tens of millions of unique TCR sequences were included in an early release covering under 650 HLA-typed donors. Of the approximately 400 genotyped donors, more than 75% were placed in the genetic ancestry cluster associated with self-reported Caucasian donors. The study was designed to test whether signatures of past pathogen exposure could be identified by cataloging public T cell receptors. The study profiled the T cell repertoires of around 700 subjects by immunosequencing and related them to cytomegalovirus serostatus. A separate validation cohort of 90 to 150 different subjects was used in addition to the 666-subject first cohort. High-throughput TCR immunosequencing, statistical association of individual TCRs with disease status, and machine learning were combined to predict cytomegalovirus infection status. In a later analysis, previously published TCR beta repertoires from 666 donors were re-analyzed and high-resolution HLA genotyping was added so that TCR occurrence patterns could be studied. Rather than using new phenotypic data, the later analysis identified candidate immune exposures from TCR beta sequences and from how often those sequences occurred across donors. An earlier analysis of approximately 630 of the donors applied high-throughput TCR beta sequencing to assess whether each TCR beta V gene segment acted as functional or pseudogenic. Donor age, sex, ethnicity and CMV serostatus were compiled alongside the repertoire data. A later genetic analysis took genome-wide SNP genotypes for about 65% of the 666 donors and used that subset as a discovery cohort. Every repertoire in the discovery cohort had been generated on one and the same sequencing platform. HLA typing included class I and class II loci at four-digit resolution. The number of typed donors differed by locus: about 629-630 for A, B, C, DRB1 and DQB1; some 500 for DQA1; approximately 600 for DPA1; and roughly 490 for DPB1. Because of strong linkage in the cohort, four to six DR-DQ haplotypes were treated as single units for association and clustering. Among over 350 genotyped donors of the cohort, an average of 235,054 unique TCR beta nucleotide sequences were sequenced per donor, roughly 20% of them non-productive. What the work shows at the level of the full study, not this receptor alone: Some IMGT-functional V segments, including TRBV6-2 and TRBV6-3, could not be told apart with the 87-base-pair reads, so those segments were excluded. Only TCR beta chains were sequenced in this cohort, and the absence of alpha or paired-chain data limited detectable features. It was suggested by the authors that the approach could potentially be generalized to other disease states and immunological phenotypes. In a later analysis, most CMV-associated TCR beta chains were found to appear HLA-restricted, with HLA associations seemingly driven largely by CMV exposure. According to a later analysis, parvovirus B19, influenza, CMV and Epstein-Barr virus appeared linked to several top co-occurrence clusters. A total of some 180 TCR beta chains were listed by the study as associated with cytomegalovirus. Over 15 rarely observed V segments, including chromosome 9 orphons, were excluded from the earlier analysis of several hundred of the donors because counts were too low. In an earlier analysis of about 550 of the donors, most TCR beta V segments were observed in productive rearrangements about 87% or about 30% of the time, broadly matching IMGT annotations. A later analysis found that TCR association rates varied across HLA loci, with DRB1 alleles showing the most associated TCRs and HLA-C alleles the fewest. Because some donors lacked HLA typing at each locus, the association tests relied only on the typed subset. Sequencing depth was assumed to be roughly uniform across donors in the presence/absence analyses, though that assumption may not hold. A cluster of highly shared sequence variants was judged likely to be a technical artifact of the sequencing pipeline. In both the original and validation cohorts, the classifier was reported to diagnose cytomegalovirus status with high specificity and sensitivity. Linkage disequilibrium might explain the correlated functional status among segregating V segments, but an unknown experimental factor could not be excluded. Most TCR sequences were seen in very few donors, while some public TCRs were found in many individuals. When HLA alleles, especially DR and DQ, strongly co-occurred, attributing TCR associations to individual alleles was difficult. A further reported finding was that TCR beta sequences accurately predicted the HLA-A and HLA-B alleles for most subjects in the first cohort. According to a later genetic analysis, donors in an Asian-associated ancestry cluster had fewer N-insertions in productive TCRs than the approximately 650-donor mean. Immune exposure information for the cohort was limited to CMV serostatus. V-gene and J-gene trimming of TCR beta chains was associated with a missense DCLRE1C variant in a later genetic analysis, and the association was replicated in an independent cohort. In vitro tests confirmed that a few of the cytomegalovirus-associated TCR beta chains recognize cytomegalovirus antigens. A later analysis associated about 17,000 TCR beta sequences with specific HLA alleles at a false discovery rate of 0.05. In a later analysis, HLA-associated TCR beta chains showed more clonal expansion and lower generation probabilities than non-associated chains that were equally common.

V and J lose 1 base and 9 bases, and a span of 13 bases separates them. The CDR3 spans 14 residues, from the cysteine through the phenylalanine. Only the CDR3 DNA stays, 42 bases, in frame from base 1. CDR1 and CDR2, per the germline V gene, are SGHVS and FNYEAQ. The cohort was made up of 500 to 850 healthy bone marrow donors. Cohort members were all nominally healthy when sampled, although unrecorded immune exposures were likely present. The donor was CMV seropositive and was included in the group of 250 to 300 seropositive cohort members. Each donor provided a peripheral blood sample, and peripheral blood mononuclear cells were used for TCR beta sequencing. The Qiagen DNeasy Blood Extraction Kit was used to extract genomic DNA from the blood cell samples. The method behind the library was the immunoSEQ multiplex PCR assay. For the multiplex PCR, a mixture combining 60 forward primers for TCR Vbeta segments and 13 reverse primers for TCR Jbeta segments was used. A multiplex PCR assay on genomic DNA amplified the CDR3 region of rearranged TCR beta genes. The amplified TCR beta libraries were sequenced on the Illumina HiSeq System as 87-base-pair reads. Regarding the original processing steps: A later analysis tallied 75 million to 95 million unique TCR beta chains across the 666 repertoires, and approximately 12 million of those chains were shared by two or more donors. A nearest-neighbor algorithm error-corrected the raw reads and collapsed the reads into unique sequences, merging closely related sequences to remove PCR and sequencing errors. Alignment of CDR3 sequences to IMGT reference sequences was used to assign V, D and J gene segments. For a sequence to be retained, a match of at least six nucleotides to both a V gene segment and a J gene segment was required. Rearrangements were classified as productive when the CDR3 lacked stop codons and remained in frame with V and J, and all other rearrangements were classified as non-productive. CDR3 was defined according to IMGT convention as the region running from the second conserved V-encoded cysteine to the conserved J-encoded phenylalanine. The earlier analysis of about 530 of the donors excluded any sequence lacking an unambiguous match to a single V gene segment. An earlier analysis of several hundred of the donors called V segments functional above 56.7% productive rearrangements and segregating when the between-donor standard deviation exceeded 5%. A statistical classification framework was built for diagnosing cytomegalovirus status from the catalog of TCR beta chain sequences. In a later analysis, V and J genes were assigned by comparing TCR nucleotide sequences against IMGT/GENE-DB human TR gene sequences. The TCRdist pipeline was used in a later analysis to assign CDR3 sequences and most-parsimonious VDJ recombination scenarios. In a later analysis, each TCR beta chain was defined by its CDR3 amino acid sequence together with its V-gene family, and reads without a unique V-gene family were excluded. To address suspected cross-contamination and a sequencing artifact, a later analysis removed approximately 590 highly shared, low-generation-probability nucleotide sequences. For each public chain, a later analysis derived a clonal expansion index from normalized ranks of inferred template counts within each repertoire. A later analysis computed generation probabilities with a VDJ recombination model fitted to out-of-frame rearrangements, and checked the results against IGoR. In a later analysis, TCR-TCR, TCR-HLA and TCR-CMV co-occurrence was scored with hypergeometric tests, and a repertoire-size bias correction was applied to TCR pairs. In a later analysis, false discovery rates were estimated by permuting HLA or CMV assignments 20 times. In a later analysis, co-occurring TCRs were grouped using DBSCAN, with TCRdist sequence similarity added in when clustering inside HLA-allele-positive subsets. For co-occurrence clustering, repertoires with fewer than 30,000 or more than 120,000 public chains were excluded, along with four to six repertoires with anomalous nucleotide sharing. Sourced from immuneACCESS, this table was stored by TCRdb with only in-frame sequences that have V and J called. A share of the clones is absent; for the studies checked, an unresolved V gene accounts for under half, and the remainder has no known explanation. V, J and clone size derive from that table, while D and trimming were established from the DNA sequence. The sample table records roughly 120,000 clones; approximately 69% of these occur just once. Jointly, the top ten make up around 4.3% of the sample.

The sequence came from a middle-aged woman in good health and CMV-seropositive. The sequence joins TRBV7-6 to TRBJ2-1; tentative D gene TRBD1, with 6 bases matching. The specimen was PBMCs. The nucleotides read TGTGCCAGCAGCTTAGTGTGGGGGCAGGGTGAGCAGTTCTTC. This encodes CASSLVWGQGEQFF.